This T cell receptor beta chain was sequenced in a study of blood T cell repertoires in COVID-19. J gave up 0 bases and V 6 bases, and 5 bases lay outside the gene matches. The CDR3 spans 15 residues. Germline CDR1 MDHEN, CDR2 SYDVKM. During active infection, Seattle patients enrolled and were then monitored through disease. TCRdb keeps only in-frame clones here, not all; method: immunoSEQ multiplex PCR. The sample contains more than 300,000 clones, roughly 90% of which appear only once. The specimen was peripheral blood. The origin of this receptor is a woman in her seventies with COVID-19, enrolled during active disease. V usage is TRBV28 and J usage is TRBJ1-5; TRBD1 aligns across 7 bases. In DNA form, the CDR3 reads TGTGCCAGCAGCACAGGGGTCGGTAGCAATCAGCCCCAGCATTTT. This gives the protein CASSTGVGSNQPQHF.